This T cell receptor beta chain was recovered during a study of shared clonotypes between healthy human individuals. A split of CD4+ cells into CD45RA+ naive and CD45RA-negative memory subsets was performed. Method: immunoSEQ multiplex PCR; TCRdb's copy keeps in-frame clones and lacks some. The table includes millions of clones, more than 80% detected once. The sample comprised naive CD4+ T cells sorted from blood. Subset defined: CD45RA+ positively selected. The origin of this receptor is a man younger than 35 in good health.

CDR3 bases: TGTGCCAGCAGCATAACAGGGGACTATGGCTACACCTTC. It encodes CASSITGDYGYTF. The rearrangement joins TRBV7-2 to TRBJ1-2, with TRBD1 matching over 7 bases. Losses at the gene ends were 5 bases for V and 3 bases for J; bases not matched to a gene: 3. The CDR3 extends over 13 amino acids. From germline, CDR1 is SGHTA and CDR2 FQGNSA.